The subject of this entry is one TCR beta chain. The junction had 10 bases not matched to a gene; V was cut back by 4 bases and J by 6 bases. CDR1 is MNHEY and CDR2 is SVGEGT in the germline V gene. This CDR3 comprises 16 residues. The entry originates in a study of T cells of healthy individuals. MiXCR, run by TCRdb on the 5' RACE reads, gives a single entry per CDR3 protein. The repertoire has more than 60,000 distinct CDR3 sequences, around 15% of them found once; the top ten carry roughly 4.7%. The origin of this receptor is a human donor in good health. The rearrangement links TRBV6-2 or TRBV6-3 to TRBJ2-2; 8 bases are shared with TRBD1. The chain's CDR3 is CASSSWTGSGSGELFF. CDR3 sequence (DNA): TGTGCCAGCAGTTCGTGGACAGGGAGTGGATCCGGGGAGCTGTTTTTT.